This T cell receptor (beta chain) was obtained from a study of Ad26.COV2.S vaccination and SARS-CoV-2 variants. Across the study: The vaccine Ad26.COV2.S was put into the muscle once, or twice with 56 days between.

Treatment meaning: some 20 received Ad26.COV2.S at low or high dose, single or two shots; roughly 5 received placebo; per-sample allocation not given. The samples date from day 63 after the first vaccine or placebo injection. The donor's status was that of an adult aged 18-55 years in Boston. This CDR3 is 13 amino acids long. The V end was cut by 0 bases, the J end by 7 bases, with 9 bases between. CDR1 and CDR2 (germline): LNHDA, SQIVND (reference sequence). The study, taken as a whole, reports: Spike-specific responses of CD8+ and CD4+ T cells were reported to display substantial breadth after vaccination. Placebo recipients showed lower spike-specific TCR breadth than vaccinees.

This clone was recorded a few times. Its target is not known. The data were produced by immunoSEQ multiplex PCR, yet TCRdb's version contains in-frame clones alone and is incomplete. Here the sample spans about 680,000 clones, roughly 90% being singletons. The material was peripheral blood, obtained in a trial of Ad26.COV2.S vaccine versus placebo. The chain joins TRBV19 to TRBJ1-1, with unresolved D. The clonotype originates from a person aged 18-60 years who received the Ad26.COV2.S COVID-19 vaccine or a placebo. This CDR3 is CASSIDGRIEAFF. The DNA for the CDR3 is TGTGCCAGTAGTATAGATGGTAGGATTGAAGCTTTCTTT.